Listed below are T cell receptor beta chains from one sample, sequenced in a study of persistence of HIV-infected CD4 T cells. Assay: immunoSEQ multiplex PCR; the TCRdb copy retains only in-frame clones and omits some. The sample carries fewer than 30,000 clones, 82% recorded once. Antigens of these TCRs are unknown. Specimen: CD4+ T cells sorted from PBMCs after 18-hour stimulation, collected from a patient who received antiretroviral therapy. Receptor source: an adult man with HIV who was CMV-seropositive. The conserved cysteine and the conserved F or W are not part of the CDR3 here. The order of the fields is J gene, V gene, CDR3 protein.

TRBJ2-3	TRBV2	ASSEPLADTQY
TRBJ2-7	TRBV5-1	ASSFERGGYEQY
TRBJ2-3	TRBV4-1	ASSQADTQY
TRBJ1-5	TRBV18	ASSPPVQGAKYQPQH
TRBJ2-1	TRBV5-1	ASSVKTNNHNEQF
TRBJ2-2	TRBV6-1	ASSEIGGPNTGELF
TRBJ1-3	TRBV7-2	ASSRSGQPNTIY
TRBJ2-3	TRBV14	ASSHYWDSHYGTDTQY
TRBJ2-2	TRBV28	ASSPQPGQGKETGELF
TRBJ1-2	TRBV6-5	ASIMDVLNYGYT
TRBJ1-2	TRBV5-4	ASKVAASPYRYT
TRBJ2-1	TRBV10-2	ASRVQGANYNEQF
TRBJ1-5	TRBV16	ASSQLSPLSNQPQH
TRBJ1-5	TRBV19	ASSAGQGSEPQH
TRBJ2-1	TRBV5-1	ASSRGYRQKTYNEQF
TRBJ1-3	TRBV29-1	SVKGTTGNTIY
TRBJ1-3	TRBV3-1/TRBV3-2	ASSQKWGTSGNTIY
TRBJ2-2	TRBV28	ASSSSWAGTGELF
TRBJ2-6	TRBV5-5	ASSPSVSGANVLT
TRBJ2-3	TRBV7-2	ASSEADTQY
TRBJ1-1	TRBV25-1	ASSTPELGNTEAF
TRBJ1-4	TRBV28	ASSLGSRGAGEKLF
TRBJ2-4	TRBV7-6	ASSFPTWKGASKNIQY
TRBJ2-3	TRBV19	ASSEAPGAPSTDTQY
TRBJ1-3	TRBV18	ASSPPGIPSGNTIY
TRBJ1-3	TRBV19	ASTRTGLSGNTIY
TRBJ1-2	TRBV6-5	ASFDRKQGGYT
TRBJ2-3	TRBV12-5	ASGQKPSGHTDTQY
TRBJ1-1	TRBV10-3	AISESRDGEAF
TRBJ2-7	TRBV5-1	ASCKLQGNYEQY
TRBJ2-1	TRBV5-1	ASVADTARNEQF
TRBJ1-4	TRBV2	ASSEGQVGEKLF
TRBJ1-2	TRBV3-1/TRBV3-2	ASSQVKAGGSYT
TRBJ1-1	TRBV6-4	ASSEYGWTGGTEAF
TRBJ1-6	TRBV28	ASAGQGKISPLH
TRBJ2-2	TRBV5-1	ASSQDRGSTGELF
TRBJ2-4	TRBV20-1	SAGQGGIQY
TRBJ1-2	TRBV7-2	ASSPSGGTYGYT
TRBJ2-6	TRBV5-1	ASSLEDSSGANVLT
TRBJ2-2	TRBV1	TSSQEPGELF
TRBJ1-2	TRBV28	ASSPPQVYGYT
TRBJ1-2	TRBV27	ASKKSGRINNYGYT
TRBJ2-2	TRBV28	ASVLGQGAAPGSCF
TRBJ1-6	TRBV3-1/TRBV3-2	ASSPGTGNSPLH
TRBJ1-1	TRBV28	ASSLLRPGAVTEAF
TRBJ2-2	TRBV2	ASSDRTTTGELF
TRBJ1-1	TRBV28	ASSSGGLNTEAF
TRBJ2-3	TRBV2	ASSPVGASTDTQY
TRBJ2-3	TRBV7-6	ASSLDRVTSTDTQY
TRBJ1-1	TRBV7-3	ASSFGDNTEAF
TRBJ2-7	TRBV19	ASSIAVQGAYEQY
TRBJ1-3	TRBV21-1	ASSREDRGGNTIY